The 5 T cell receptor beta chains in this list originate from one sample, sequenced in a study of blood T cell repertoires in COVID-19. Sequencing used immunoSEQ multiplex PCR; TCRdb keeps in-frame clones, though not all of them. The sample lists over 150,000 clones, 65% to 85% seen once, with 15% to 20% in the top ten. The specimen sequenced was peripheral blood. The receptors derive from a woman aged 70-85 years who had recovered from COVID-19.

The chain links TRBV14 to TRBJ1-3; D gene uncertain. The V end lost 7 bases, the J end lost 5 bases, and 12 bases lay between the germline ends. Germline-derived CDR1 and CDR2 are SGHDN and FVKESK. The CDR3 consists of 13 residues. The CDR3 is CASNGGLRNTIYF. CDR3 bases: TGTGCCAGCAATGGAGGGCTGCGAAACACCATATATTTT.

The gene calls are TRBV28 and TRBJ1-5; D is unclear. CDR3 length: 13 amino acids. The V and J ends lost 6 bases and 10 bases respectively, with 16 bases between them. CDR1 and CDR2 (germline): MDHEN, SYDVKM. CDR3 coding DNA: TGTGCCAGCAGGTTCGACTATCTCGGACCCCAGCATTTT. It is translated as CASRFDYLGPQHF.

Only a few counts were recorded for this clone. The rearrangement joins TRBV7-8 to TRBJ2-7; the D gene is possibly TRBD2 (6 bases). V lost 5 bases and J lost 10, with 12 bases in between. The CDR3 sequence is 11 residues long. Looked up from germline, CDR1 is SGHVS and CDR2 is FQNEAQ. The CDR3 sequence is CASSLGTLQYF. The CDR3 nucleotides are TGTGCCAGCAGCCTGGGGACTCTCCAGTACTTC. The whole variable domain, remainder taken from reference TRBV7-8 and TRBJ2-7, is GAGVSQSPRYKVAKRGQDVALRCDPISGHVSLFWYQQALGQGPEFLTYFQNEAQLDKSGLPSDRFFAERPEGSVSTLKIQRTQQEDSAVYLCASSLGTLQYFGPGTRLTVT.

This chain links TRBV30 with TRBJ1-1, with D possibly TRBD1 on 5 matching bases. Germline CDR1 reads GTSNPN; CDR2 reads SVGIG (reference sequence). CDR3 length: 16 amino acids. Between the trimmed V and J ends, which lost 0 bases and 4 bases, there was a span of 18 bases. The CDR3 DNA sequence: TGTGCCTGGAGTGTAGGGCAGGGAGGAAGAGTCACTGAAGCTTTCTTT. Translation gives CAWSVGQGGRVTEAFF. Complete variable domain (other parts from reference TRBV30 and TRBJ1-1): SQTIHQWPATLVQPVGSPLSLECTVEGTSNPNLYWYRQAAGRGLQLLFYSVGIGQISSEVPQNLSASRPQDRQFILSSKKLLLSDSGFYLCAWSVGQGGRVTEAFFGQGTRLTVV.

Only a few counts were recorded for this clone. The chain joins TRBV11-2 to TRBJ2-7, with a possible D match to TRBD1 (5 bases). There are 15 residues in the CDR3. Germline V lookup: CDR1 SGHAT, CDR2 FQNNGV. Trimming removed 7 bases from V and 3 bases from J, with 19 bases in between. This CDR3 is CASTQRPGIHYEQYF. In DNA, the CDR3 is TGTGCCAGCACCCAGAGGCCAGGGATCCACTACGAGCAGTACTTC. Supplemented by reference TRBV11-2 and TRBJ2-7, the full variable domain reads EAGVAQSPRYKIIEKRQSVAFWCNPISGHATLYWYQQILGQGPKLLIQFQNNGVVDDSQLPKDRFSAERLKGVDSTLKIQPAKLEDSAVYLCASTQRPGIHYEQYFGPGTRLTVT.